This T cell receptor (beta chain) was found in a study of cytomegalovirus exposure and HLA in healthy donors. Study-wide background: Later, an analysis reported that the approximately 120 validation repertoires had used the same platform as the roughly 680 first-cohort repertoires. Regarding the study as a whole: With high specificity and sensitivity, the classifier reportedly diagnosed cytomegalovirus status.

Clones were read by immunoSEQ multiplex PCR, and TCRdb kept only the in-frame ones, dropping some. Of approximately 150,000 clones listed, approximately 90% are singletons. Trimming left V 3 bases short and J 0 bases short, with 6 bases between. The CDR3 is made up of 14 amino acids. In germline, CDR1 is LNHDA, CDR2 SQIVND (reference sequence). Remarks on this clone: The antigen is undetermined.

Sequenced input: PBMCs. The sequence was obtained from a man between 18 and 29 years old in good health and CMV-seronegative. The V and J genes are TRBV19 and TRBJ1-5, with D hard to call. CDR3: CASSIPRSNQPQHF. The CDR3 bases are TGTGCCAGTAGTATCCCGCGTAGCAATCAGCCCCAGCATTTT.